This T cell receptor (beta chain) was profiled in a study of T cell changes during pregnancy in multiple sclerosis. TCRdb keeps only in-frame clones here, not all; method: immunoSEQ multiplex PCR. The profile shows approximately 130,000 clones, about 95% of them singletons. Sequencing was performed on peripheral blood, taken after pregnancy. The TCR was taken from a female donor with multiple sclerosis, enrolled in a pregnancy study.

The CDR3 loop reads CASSSIRGDTQYF. CDR3 bases: TGTGCCAGCAGCTCCATAAGGGGAGATACGCAGTATTTT. The rearrangement uses TRBV7-3 and TRBJ2-3, with D perhaps matching TRBD1 (5 bases). Germline CDR1 reads SGHTA; CDR2 reads FQGTGA. CDR3 length: 13 residues. V was cut by 4 bases and J by 5 bases, with 10 bases left in between.